The rows below give T cell receptor beta chains drawn from one sample of a study of neurological immune-mediated disorders. Via MiXCR, TCRdb re-called the 5' RACE reads, giving one row per CDR3 protein. The table shows around 94,000 distinct CDR3 sequences, with roughly 3.5% occurring only once. The sequencing input was PBMCs. The receptor source for this set is a woman between 18 and 30 years old with multiple sclerosis. Both conserved end residues are part of each CDR3. Fields, in order: J gene, V gene, CDR3 protein.

TRBJ2-4 | TRBV9 | CASSVGTSGAGNIQYF
TRBJ1-2 | TRBV7-9 | CASSFLTGEGYTF
TRBJ1-1 | TRBV10-3 | CAISDRGRNTEAFF
TRBJ1-5 | TRBV6-2/TRBV6-3 | CASSYSLLLGPQHF
TRBJ2-7 | TRBV5-1 | CASSYPGTTPYEQYF
TRBJ2-2 | TRBV24-1 | CATLGDRENTGELFF
TRBJ1-2 | TRBV11-2 | CASKGRDFYGYTF
TRBJ2-7 | TRBV20-1 | CSASGTSAEQYF
TRBJ2-3 | TRBV19 | CASSIDHLEGGLTDTQYF
TRBJ2-7 | TRBV3-1 | CASTSGYEQYF
TRBJ2-7 | TRBV11-2 | CASSPTPTDRGAYEQYF
TRBJ2-1 | TRBV28 | CASSSPATSGSVNEQFF
TRBJ2-1 | TRBV7-2 | CASSLEGSYNEQFF
TRBJ1-2 | TRBV25-1 | CASSLSGVNYGYTF
TRBJ2-7 | TRBV5-1 | CASSDRDRGAKEQYF
TRBJ1-2 | TRBV5-1 | CASSLEGPGTYGYTF
TRBJ2-7 | TRBV5-6 | CASSLVGQGIRGYEQYF
TRBJ2-2 | TRBV7-9 | CAGEPRGLENTGELFF
TRBJ1-1 | TRBV5-1 | CASSLNAGSATEAFF
TRBJ2-5 | TRBV13 | CASSDGWETQYF
TRBJ1-1 | TRBV5-1 | CASSLHGIETEAFF
TRBJ2-2 | TRBV4-1 | CASSLGRSTGELFF
TRBJ2-7 | TRBV5-6 | CASSLGLNEQYF
TRBJ1-1 | TRBV5-1 | CASSLIPGRVNTEAFF
TRBJ1-5 | TRBV29-1 | CSVKDGHSNQPQHF
TRBJ1-3 | TRBV7-8 | CASSMAGSSGTIYF
TRBJ1-6 | TRBV7-9 | CASSPGRDNSPLHF
TRBJ1-2 | TRBV6-6 | CASSYSASPNYGYTF
TRBJ1-1 | TRBV20-1 | CSARHPRKGNTEAFF
TRBJ2-1 | TRBV5-1 | CASSLEGGDEQFF
TRBJ2-3 | TRBV20-1 | CSAGQGPNTDTQYF
TRBJ2-2 | TRBV30 | CAWSVGRGANTGELFF
TRBJ2-2 | TRBV27 | CASSFGYDTGELFF
TRBJ2-2 | TRBV10-2 | CASSPAFAGELFF
TRBJ1-2 | TRBV11-2 | CASSAAGTVTYGYTF
TRBJ2-5 | TRBV7-9 | CASSPGTAQKETQYF